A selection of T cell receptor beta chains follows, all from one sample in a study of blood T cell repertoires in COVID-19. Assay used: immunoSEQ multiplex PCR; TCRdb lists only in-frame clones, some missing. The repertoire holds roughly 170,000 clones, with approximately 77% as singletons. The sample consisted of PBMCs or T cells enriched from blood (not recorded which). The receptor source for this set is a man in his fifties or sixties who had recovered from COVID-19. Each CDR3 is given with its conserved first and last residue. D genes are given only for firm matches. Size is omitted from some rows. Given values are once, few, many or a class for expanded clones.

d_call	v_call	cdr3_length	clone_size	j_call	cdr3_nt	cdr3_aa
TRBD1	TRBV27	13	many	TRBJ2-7	TGTGCCAGCAGTAGGACAGGGGGATACGAGCAGTACTTC	CASSRTGGYEQYF
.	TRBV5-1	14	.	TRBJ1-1	TGCGCCAGCAGCTACCGGGACAAGAACACTGAAGCTTTCTTT	CASSYRDKNTEAFF
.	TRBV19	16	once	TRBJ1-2	TGTGCCAGTAGTTATTCCACAGGGACGGGCGGCCATGGCTACACCTTC	CASSYSTGTGGHGYTF
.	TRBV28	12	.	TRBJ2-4	TGTGCCAGCGTGGGTTCAGGAAACATTCAGTACTTC	CASVGSGNIQYF
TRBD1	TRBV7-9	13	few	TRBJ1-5	TGTGCCAGCAGCCGGGGGACAGGGGAGCCCCAGCATTTT	CASSRGTGEPQHF
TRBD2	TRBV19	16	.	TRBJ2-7	TGTGCCAGTCGTCTAGCGGGGGGAACTATTCCGTCCGAGCAGTACTTC	CASRLAGGTIPSEQYF
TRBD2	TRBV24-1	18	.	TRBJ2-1	TGTGCCACCAGTCTAGGGACTAGCGGGGGCCTGGGGGACAATGAGCAGTTCTTC	CATSLGTSGGLGDNEQFF
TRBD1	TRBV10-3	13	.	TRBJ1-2	TGTGCCACCGATGGACAGGGGGGCTCTGGCTACACCTTC	CATDGQGGSGYTF
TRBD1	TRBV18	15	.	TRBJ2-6	TGTGCCAGCTCACGCAGGGGGCCCGGGGCCAACGTCCTGACTTTC	CASSRRGPGANVLTF
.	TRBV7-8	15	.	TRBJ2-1	TGTGCCAGCAGCTCACTCAGGGGTACCTACAATGAGCAGTTCTTC	CASSSLRGTYNEQFF
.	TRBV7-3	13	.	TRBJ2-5	TGTGCCAGCAGTATTGAGCGGTTGGAGACCCAGTACTTC	CASSIERLETQYF
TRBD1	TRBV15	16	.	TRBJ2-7	TGTGCCACCAGCAGAGAGTGGGGGACAGGGGGCCACGAGCAGTACTTC	CATSREWGTGGHEQYF
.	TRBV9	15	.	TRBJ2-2	TGTGCCAGCAGCGTAAGAGGACAAGACACCGGGGAGCTGTTTTTT	CASSVRGQDTGELFF
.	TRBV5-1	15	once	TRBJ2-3	TGCGCCAGCAGCCTGGATGGGGCTAGCACAGATACGCAGTATTTT	CASSLDGASTDTQYF
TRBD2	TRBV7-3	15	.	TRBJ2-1	TGTGCCAGCAGCTTGGTCGCTAGCGGGAGGAATGAGCAGTTCTTC	CASSLVASGRNEQFF
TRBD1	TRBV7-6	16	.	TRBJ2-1	TGTGCCAGCAGCTTAGGGGACAGTCGGAACTCCTACGAGCAGTTCTTC	CASSLGDSRNSYEQFF
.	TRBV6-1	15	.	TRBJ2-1	TGTGCCAGCAGTGAACAGGCCCCGACTAGGAATGAGCAGTTCTTC	CASSEQAPTRNEQFF
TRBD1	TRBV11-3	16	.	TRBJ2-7	TGTGCCAGCAGCTCCGGCCCGGGACAGGATGCCTACGAGCAGTACTTC	CASSSGPGQDAYEQYF
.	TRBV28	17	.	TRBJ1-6	TGTGCCAGCAGTTTGGGACTGGGGGGGATCACCAATTCACCCCTCCACTTT	CASSLGLGGITNSPLHF
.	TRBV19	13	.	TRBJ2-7	TGTGCCAGTAGTAGGGGCAGGGCCTACGAGCAGTACTTC	CASSRGRAYEQYF
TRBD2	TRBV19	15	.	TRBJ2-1	TGTGCCAGTAGTATTCTAGCGGGAGTCGGCAATGAGCAGTTCTTC	CASSILAGVGNEQFF
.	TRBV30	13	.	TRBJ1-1	TGTGCCTGGAGTAAGGGAGATTTGGCTGAAGCTTTCTTT	CAWSKGDLAEAFF
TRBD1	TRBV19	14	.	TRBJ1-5	TGTGCCAGTAGTACAGGGGGAAGGGGTCAGCCCCAGCATTTT	CASSTGGRGQPQHF
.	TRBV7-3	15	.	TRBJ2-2	TGTGCCAGCAGCCCCGGGGGTACGAACACCGGGGAGCTGTTTTTT	CASSPGGTNTGELFF
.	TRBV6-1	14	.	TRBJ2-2	TGTGCCAGCAGTGAAACTGAGAACACCGGGGAGCTGTTTTTT	CASSETENTGELFF
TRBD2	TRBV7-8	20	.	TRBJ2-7	TGTGCCAGCAGCTCCTCGCTGAATGAGGCGGGAGGTTACCTCCGCTACGAGCAGTACTTC	CASSSSLNEAGGYLRYEQYF
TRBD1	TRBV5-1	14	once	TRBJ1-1	TGCGCCAGCAGGCGGGACAGCGGGAACACTGAAGCTTTCTTT	CASRRDSGNTEAFF
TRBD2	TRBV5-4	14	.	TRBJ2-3	TGTGCCAGCAGTTCGACTAGCGGGGTAGATACGCAGTATTTT	CASSSTSGVDTQYF
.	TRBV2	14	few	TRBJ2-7	TGTGCCAGCAAGAGCGGACTTTTCCTCTACGAGCAGTACTTC	CASKSGLFLYEQYF
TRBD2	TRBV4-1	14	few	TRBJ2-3	TGCGCCAGCCGCGGGGGGGCCGATTTGTATACGCAGTATTTT	CASRGGADLYTQYF
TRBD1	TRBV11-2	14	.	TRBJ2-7	TGTGCCAGCAGCTTTAGCCCGGACAGGTTTGAGCAGTACTTC	CASSFSPDRFEQYF
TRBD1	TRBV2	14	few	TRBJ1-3	TGTGCCAGCAGTGTACAGGGGTACCTAAACACCATATATTTT	CASSVQGYLNTIYF
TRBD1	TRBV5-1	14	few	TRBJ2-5	TGCGCCAGCAGCCCGGGACAGGGGGCGAAGACCCAGTACTTC	CASSPGQGAKTQYF
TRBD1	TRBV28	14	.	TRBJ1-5	TGTGCCAGCAGAACGCAGGGGGCAGGACAGCCCCAGCATTTT	CASRTQGAGQPQHF
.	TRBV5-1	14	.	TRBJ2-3	TGCGCCAGCAGCGCCGGGGGTTTGGGGGATACGCAGTATTTT	CASSAGGLGDTQYF
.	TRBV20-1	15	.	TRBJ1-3	TGCAGTGCTAGTATCTCTGTCAGGTCTGGAAACACCATATATTTT	CSASISVRSGNTIYF
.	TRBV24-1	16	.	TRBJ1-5	TGTGCCACCAGTGATTCACGGGACACCCGCAATCAGCCCCAGCATTTT	CATSDSRDTRNQPQHF
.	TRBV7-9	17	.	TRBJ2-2	TGTGCCAGCAGCTTAGCTCAGGGGCTCGCGAACACCGGGGAGCTGTTTTTT	CASSLAQGLANTGELFF
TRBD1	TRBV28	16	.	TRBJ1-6	TGTGCCAGCAGTTTAAGACAGGGGGCGCACGTTTCACCCCTCCACTTT	CASSLRQGAHVSPLHF
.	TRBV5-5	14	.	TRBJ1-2	TGTGCCAGCAGCTTGGGAGCGGGGTACTATGGCTACACCTTC	CASSLGAGYYGYTF
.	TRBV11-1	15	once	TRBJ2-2	TGTGCCAGCAGCTTATCCGCACTGAACACCGGGGAGCTGTTTTTT	CASSLSALNTGELFF